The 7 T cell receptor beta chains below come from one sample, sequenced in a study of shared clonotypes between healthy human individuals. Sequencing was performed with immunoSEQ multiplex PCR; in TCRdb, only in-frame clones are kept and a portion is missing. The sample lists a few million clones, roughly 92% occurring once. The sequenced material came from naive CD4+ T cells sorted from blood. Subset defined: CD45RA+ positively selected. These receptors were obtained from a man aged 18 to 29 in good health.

Written as DNA, the CDR3 is TGTGCCAGCAGCCGAGGGGGGGCCCGTACTGAAGCTTTCTTT. This codes for CASSRGGARTEAFF. The chain carries TRBV6-5 and TRBJ1-1, with D maybe TRBD1 (6 bases). CDR3 length equals 14 residues. Germline V gene data show CDR1 as MNHEY and CDR2 as SVGAGI. V dropped 6 bases and J dropped 5 bases, with 16 bases sitting between them.

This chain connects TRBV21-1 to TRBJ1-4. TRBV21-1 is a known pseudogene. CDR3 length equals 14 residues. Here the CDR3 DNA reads TGTGCCAGCAGCCACCGGGCTTTTAATGAAAAACTGTTTTTT. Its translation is CASSHRAFNEKLFF.

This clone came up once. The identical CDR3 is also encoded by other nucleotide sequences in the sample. The CDR3 loop is CASSLLLAGDTGELFF. The CDR3, as DNA: TGCGCCAGCAGCTTGTTACTAGCGGGGGACACCGGGGAGCTGTTTTTT. The chain recombines TRBV5-1 with TRBJ2-2; TRBD2 matches at 11 bases. Germline CDR1 reads SGHRS; CDR2 reads YFSETQ. This CDR3 region has 16 residues. V shed 1 base and J 3 bases; nucleotides not matched to a gene: 2.

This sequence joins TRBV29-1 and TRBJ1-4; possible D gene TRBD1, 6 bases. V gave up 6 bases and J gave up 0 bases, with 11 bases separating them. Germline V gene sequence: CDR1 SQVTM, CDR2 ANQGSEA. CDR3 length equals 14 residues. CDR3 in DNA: TGCAGCGTGGCGCAGGGGTCAACTAATGAAAAACTGTTTTTT. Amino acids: CSVAQGSTNEKLFF.

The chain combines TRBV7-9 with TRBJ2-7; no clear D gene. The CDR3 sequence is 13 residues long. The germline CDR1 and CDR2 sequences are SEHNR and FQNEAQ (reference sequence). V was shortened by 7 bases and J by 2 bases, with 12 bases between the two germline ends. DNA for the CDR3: TGTGCCAGCACCAAATTGCTTACCTACGAGCAGTACTTC. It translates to CASTKLLTYEQYF.

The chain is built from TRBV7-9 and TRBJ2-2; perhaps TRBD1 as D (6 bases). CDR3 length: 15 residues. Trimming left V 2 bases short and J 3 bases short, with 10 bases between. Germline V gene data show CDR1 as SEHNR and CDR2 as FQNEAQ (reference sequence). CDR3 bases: TGTGCCAGCAGCTTATTGGGGGCCTACACCGGGGAGCTGTTTTTT. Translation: CASSLLGAYTGELFF.

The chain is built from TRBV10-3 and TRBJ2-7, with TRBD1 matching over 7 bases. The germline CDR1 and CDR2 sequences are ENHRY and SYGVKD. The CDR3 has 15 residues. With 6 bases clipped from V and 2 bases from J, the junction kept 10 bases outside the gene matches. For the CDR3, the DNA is TGTGCCATCAGCCCCCGGGACAGTCGCCCCTACGAGCAGTACTTC. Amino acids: CAISPRDSRPYEQYF.